What follows is one TCR beta chain and its context. The sample comes from a study of technical replicates of blood from several donors. Clones were sequenced by immunoSEQ multiplex PCR, and TCRdb holds only the in-frame ones, with some missing. The sample shows tens of thousands of clones, around 96% of them seen only once. Looked up from germline, CDR1 is KGHSH and CDR2 is LQKENI. The CDR3 length is 14 residues. The junction had 6 bases not matched to a gene; V was cut back by 2 bases and J by 8 bases. The chain joins TRBV18 to TRBJ1-2; 9 positions match TRBD1. This sequence was found in a human donor in good health. The specimen sequenced was T cells isolated from PBMCs. The CDR3 region is CASSPTLTGGGYTF. The CDR3 DNA reads as TGTGCCAGCTCACCAACGCTGACAGGGGGGGGCTACACCTTC. Full variable domain (missing parts from reference TRBV18 and TRBJ1-2): NAGVMQNPRHLVRRRGQEARLRCSPMKGHSHVYWYRQLPEEGLKFMVYLQKENIIDESGMPKERFSAEFPKEGPSILRIQQVVRGDSAAYFCASSPTLTGGGYTFGSGTRLTVV.